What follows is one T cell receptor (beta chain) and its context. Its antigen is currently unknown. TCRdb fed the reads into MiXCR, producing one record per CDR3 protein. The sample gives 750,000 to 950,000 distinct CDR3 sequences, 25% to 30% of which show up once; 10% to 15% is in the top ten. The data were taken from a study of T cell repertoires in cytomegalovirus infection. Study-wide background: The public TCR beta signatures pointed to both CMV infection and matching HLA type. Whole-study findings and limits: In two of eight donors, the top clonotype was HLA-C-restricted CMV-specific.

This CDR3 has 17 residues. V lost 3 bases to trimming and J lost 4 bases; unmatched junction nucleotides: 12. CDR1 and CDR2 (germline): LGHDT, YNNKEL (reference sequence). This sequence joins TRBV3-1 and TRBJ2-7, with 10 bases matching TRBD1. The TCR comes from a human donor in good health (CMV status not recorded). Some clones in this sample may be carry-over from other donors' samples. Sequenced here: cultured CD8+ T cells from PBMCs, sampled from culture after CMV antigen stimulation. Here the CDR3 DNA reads TGTGCCAGCAGCCATGGGTTCTCGGGACAGGGGTTTTACGAGCAGTACTTC. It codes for CASSHGFSGQGFYEQYF.